This TCR beta chain was profiled in a study of T cell responses to AZD1222 COVID-19 vaccine (dated by TCRdb to the early 2020s). At the level of the whole study: A total of over 230 trial participants underwent TCR sequencing, of whom approximately 210 received two doses of AZD1222 and some 26 received two doses of the MenACWY control vaccine. Trial participants were enrolled into age subgroups of 18-55, 56-69 and 70-plus years, which contained around 150, 29 and 61 TCR-sequenced participants, respectively. The full study reports these points: Because no samples from the day 14 peak response were available, repertoires could be characterized only after the peak T cell response. Conclusions about previously exposed vaccinees are limited, since just six or seven AZD1222 recipients were seropositive for SARS-CoV-2 at baseline. CD4 TCRs associated with the vaccine covered the entire spike protein, and the dominant responses were in regions 160-218 and 743-854. The 56-69-year group was small, and its depth increase did not reach significance, likely because of low power. Participants were mostly white British, with more females than males. The authors suggested clonal diversity may have been underestimated. Reportedly, close to half of the unique spike-specific TCRs recognized epitopes lying outside the regions that are mutated in the B.1.351 and B.1.1.7 variants. After two AZD1222 doses, both the breadth and the depth of spike-specific TCRs were significantly higher than at day 0 and than in MenACWY recipients.

The CDR3 starts with the cysteine, ends with the phenylalanine, and has 16 residues. Solely the CDR3 DNA is kept, with 48 bases framed from the first base. CDR1 and CDR2 were assigned from the germline V gene as SGHTA and FQGTGA. The germline V end is reduced by 4 bases and the J end by 9 bases; junction bases left unmatched: 16. The time point label of this sample denotes: about 28 days (+/-7) after the second vaccine dose. AZD1222 recipients given second doses at about 4 weeks or at about 12 weeks were pooled, since spike-specific TCR depth and breadth were not found to differ between the two schedules. Samples from vaccinated people were obtained from the UK trials COV001 and COV002, which included a single-blind randomized controlled phase 2/3 trial of AZD1222 (ChAdOx1 nCoV-19) in healthy adults. Trial participant PBMC samples were collected at day 0 and day 28 after the second dose for TCRbeta chain sequencing.

The CDR3 regions of human TCRbeta chains were subjected to immunosequencing. The original methods were these. TCRs in the repertoires were compared against a reference library of SARS-CoV-2-specific TCRs that had been generated with the MIRA antigen-specificity platform. Breadth was defined as the fraction of unique TCRs that were SARS-CoV-2-associated, and depth was defined as the fraction of total T cells that were SARS-CoV-2-associated. Using the MIRA data, every spike-specific TCR was mapped to the spike region that the TCR reacted to and assigned to either a CD4 or a CD8 class. Log10-transformed breadth and depth values were compared by one-way ANOVA with Sidak's multiple comparisons tests. Imported from immuneACCESS, the table was reduced by TCRdb to in-frame sequences with V and J called. These copies leave out some clones; in studies compared against another copy, an unresolved V gene accounts for under half, and the cause of the remainder is not known. V, J and clone size are taken as reported in that table, and D and trimming were inferred from the DNA itself. The sample data list over 100,000 clones, and approximately 86% of these were observed just once. The ten largest make up approximately 2.6% of the sample.

This clone has a handful of counts. This clone's antigen is unknown. Base qualities were left out, and no much larger clone turns up one base away. Sequencing used peripheral blood, obtained 28 days after the second AZD1222 dose. The TCR was taken from an adult who received the AZD1222 COVID-19 vaccine. The rearranged chain carries TRBV7-3 and TRBJ1-2; the central 8 bases match TRBD1. The DNA reads as follows: TGTGCCAGCAGCTCAACCTTCGGGGGACAGGAAAAGAGCTACACCTTC. This is translated as CASSSTFGGQEKSYTF.